This is a list of T cell receptor beta chains from one sample in a study of control samples from healthy donors and cancer patients. Repertoires were generated with immunoSEQ multiplex PCR, while TCRdb's copy carries only in-frame clones and drops some. The sample lists about 95,000 clones; approximately 90% were seen once. Sample: blood. Receptor source: a woman aged 70-85 years in good health. Each CDR3 is given with its conserved first and last residue. D genes are given only for firm matches. Size is stated for part of the rows, as once, few or many counts, or as a class when the clone is expanded.

>TRBJ1-1|TRBV7-2|NA|NA
CASRLGRVPEAFF
TGTGCCAGCCGCCTCGGACGAGTCCCTGAAGCTTTCTTT
>TRBJ1-1|TRBV5-6|NA|NA
CASSPGQYEAFF
TGTGCCAGCAGCCCTGGACAGTATGAAGCTTTCTTT
>TRBJ1-6|TRBV6-2/TRBV6-3|few|NA
CASSLGSDSPLHF
TGTGCCAGCAGTTTGGGATCTGATTCACCCCTCCACTTT
>TRBJ2-7|TRBV5-4|NA|TRBD2
CASSLGGRGANEQYF
TGTGCCAGCAGCTTAGGCGGGAGGGGAGCTAACGAGCAGTACTTC
>TRBJ2-3|TRBV7-5|NA|NA
CARSLVLAENTQYF
TGTGCCAGAAGCTTGGTACTAGCAGAAAATACGCAGTATTTT
>TRBJ1-2|TRBV18|NA|NA
CASSPGLGALGGYTF
TGTGCCAGCTCACCAGGGCTGGGGGCGTTAGGTGGCTACACCTTC
>TRBJ2-7|TRBV12-3/TRBV12-4|few|TRBD1
CASSAGTEYEQYF
TGTGCCAGCAGCGCCGGGACAGAGTACGAGCAGTACTTC
>TRBJ1-1|TRBV6-1|NA|NA
CASSEARFRHTEAFF
TGTGCCAGCAGTGAAGCGCGATTTCGACACACTGAAGCTTTCTTT
>TRBJ2-1|TRBV27|NA|TRBD2
CASSFRGWNLAGGPYNEQFF
TGTGCCAGCAGTTTTAGGGGGTGGAATTTAGCGGGAGGGCCCTACAATGAGCAGTTCTTC
>TRBJ1-3|TRBV18|NA|NA
CASSPAGSGNTIYF
TGTGCCAGCTCACCCGCCGGCTCTGGAAACACCATATATTTT
>TRBJ2-6|TRBV18|NA|NA
CASSGSFTSGANVLTF
TGTGCCAGCTCAGGCAGTTTCACTTCTGGGGCCAACGTCCTGACTTTC
>TRBJ2-7|TRBV19|NA|TRBD2
CASSPGTSGLTYEQYF
TGTGCCAGTAGTCCCGGGACTAGCGGGCTAACCTACGAGCAGTACTTC
>TRBJ1-1|TRBV29-1|NA|NA
CSVVTEYPTEAFF
TGCAGCGTTGTAACTGAGTACCCCACTGAAGCTTTCTTT
>TRBJ2-2|TRBV7-2|NA|NA
CASSLLGTGELFF
TGTGCCAGCAGCTTACTTGGTACCGGGGAGCTGTTTTTT
>TRBJ1-2|TRBV3-1/TRBV3-2|NA|NA
CASSQDQYSFYGYTF
TGTGCCAGCAGCCAAGATCAATACAGCTTCTATGGCTACACCTTC
>TRBJ2-5|TRBV7-8|NA|NA
CASSLAGIRETQYF
TGTGCCAGCAGCTTAGCCGGGATAAGGGAGACCCAGTACTTC
>TRBJ1-3|TRBV27|once|NA
CASSLRAGIRAIYF
TGTGCCAGCAGTTTAAGGGCAGGGATCCGGGCAATATATTTT
>TRBJ1-1|TRBV7-2|NA|NA
CASSLAGLNTEAFF
TGTGCCAGCAGCTTGGCAGGGCTAAACACTGAAGCTTTCTTT
>TRBJ1-1|TRBV27|NA|NA
CASSLRERGTEAFF
TGTGCCAGCAGTTTGAGGGAGAGGGGCACTGAAGCTTTCTTT
>TRBJ1-1|TRBV3-1/TRBV3-2|NA|NA
CASSQDRGAFF
TGTGCCAGCAGCCAAGATCGTGGAGCTTTCTTT
>TRBJ2-2|TRBV7-7|NA|NA
CASSAGGGGTGELFF
TGTGCTAGCAGCGCCGGTGGAGGGGGCACCGGGGAGCTGTTTTTT
>TRBJ1-4|TRBV6-1|NA|NA
CASSEGGAVEKLFF
TGTGCCAGCAGTGAAGGTGGGGCCGTTGAAAAACTGTTTTTT
>TRBJ1-2|TRBV27|NA|TRBD1
CASSLLGGGGQGADYGYTF
TGTGCCAGCAGTTTATTAGGAGGAGGGGGACAGGGGGCGGACTATGGCTACACCTTC
>TRBJ1-1|TRBV6-1|NA|NA
CASSLDIGSTEAFF
TGTGCCAGCAGTCTAGACATTGGGAGCACTGAAGCTTTCTTT
>TRBJ1-2|TRBV5-6|NA|NA
CASSYSRLNYGYTF
TGTGCCAGCAGCTATAGCCGTTTAAACTATGGCTACACCTTC
>TRBJ1-1|TRBV7-8|NA|NA
CASSRYNTEAFF
TGTGCCAGCAGCCGGTATAACACTGAAGCTTTCTTT
>TRBJ1-2|TRBV6-5|once|TRBD1
CASKEGQVANYGYTF
TGTGCCAGCAAGGAAGGACAGGTAGCTAACTATGGCTACACCTTC
>TRBJ1-2|TRBV19|NA|NA
CAVYLGVGGYTF
TGTGCCGTGTACCTGGGGGTCGGCGGCTACACCTTC
>TRBJ2-2|TRBV28|few|NA
CASSSGAPAGELFF
TGTGCCAGCAGTTCTGGCGCGCCGGCCGGGGAGCTGTTTTTT
>TRBJ2-7|TRBV6-1|NA|NA
CASSERDDDEQYF
TGTGCCAGCAGTGAAAGAGACGACGACGAGCAGTACTTC
>TRBJ1-1|TRBV6-5|once|TRBD1
CASRGGQENTEAFF
TGTGCCAGCAGGGGGGGACAGGAGAACACTGAAGCTTTCTTT
>TRBJ2-7|TRBV6-5|few|NA
CASTSPPYEQYF
TGTGCCAGCACTTCTCCCCCCTACGAGCAGTACTTC
>TRBJ1-2|TRBV5-1|NA|NA
CASSIRTDGYGYTF
TGCGCCAGCAGCATACGGACAGATGGCTATGGCTACACCTTC
>TRBJ1-2|TRBV5-6|NA|NA
CASSLVSQNGPTRNYGYTF
TGTGCCAGCAGCTTGGTCTCTCAAAATGGCCCGACAAGGAACTATGGCTACACCTTC
>TRBJ1-2|TRBV19|NA|NA
CASSATALNYGYTF
TGTGCCAGTAGTGCCACAGCCCTTAACTATGGCTACACCTTC
>TRBJ1-1|TRBV7-9|NA|NA
CASSLSTGGNTEAFF
TGTGCCAGCAGCTTATCCACAGGTGGAAACACTGAAGCTTTCTTT
>TRBJ2-3|TRBV20-1|NA|TRBD2
CSAIDRGVFTDTQYF
TGCAGTGCTATTGATCGGGGGGTGTTCACAGATACGCAGTATTTT
>TRBJ1-1|TRBV6-5|NA|NA
CASTRQQNTEAFF
TGTGCCAGCACTCGACAGCAGAACACTGAAGCTTTCTTT
>TRBJ1-5|TRBV18|once|NA
CASSEGPQILDQPQHF
TGTGCCAGCTCAGAGGGACCCCAGATACTGGATCAGCCCCAGCATTTT
>TRBJ1-1|TRBV30|once|NA
CAWSKGSRETEAFF
TGTGCCTGGAGTAAGGGGAGCCGCGAGACTGAAGCTTTCTTT
>TRBJ2-5|TRBV6-2/TRBV6-3|NA|NA
CASSFGTRAAITQETQYF
TGTGCCAGCAGTTTCGGGACCAGGGCCGCCATAACCCAAGAGACCCAGTACTTC
>TRBJ1-1|TRBV29-1|NA|NA
CSGSKGRAAEAFF
TGCAGCGGAAGCAAGGGGAGGGCGGCTGAAGCTTTCTTT